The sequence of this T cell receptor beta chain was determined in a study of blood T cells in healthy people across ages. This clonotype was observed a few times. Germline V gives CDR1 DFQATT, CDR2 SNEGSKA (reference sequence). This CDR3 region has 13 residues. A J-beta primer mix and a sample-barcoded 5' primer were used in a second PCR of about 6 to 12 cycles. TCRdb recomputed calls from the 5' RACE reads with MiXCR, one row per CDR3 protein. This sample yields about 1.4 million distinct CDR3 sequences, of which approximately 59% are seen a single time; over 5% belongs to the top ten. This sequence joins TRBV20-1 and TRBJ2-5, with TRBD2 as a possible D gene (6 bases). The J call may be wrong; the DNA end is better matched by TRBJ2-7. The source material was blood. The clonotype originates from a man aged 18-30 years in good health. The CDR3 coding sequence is TGCAGTGCTAGTCCTAGCGCAACCTACGAGCAGTACTTC. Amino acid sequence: CSASPSATYEQYF.